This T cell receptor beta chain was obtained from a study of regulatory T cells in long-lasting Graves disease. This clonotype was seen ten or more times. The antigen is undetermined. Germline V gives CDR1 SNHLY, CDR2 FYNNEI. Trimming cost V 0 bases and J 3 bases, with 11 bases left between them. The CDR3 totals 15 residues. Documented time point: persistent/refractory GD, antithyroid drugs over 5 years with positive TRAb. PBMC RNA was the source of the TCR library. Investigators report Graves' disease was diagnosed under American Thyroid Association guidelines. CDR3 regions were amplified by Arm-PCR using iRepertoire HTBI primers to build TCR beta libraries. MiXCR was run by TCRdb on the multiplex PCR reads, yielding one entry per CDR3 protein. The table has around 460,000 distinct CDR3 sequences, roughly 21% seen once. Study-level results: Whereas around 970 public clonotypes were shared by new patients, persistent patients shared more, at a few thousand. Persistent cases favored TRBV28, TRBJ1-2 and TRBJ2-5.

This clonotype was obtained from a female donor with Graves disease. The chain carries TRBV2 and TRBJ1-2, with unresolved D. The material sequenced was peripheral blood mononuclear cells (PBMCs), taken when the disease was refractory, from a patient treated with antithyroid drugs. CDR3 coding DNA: TGTGCCAGCAGTGAAGCGGTTGTCGGTGACTATGGCTACACCTTC. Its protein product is CASSEAVVGDYGYTF.